The next 26 T cell receptor beta chains were all read from a single sample in a study of Ad26.COV2.S vaccination and SARS-CoV-2 variants. Treatment described: roughly 19 received Ad26.COV2.S at low or high dose, single or two shots; 5 received placebo; per-sample allocation not given. It was on day 63 after the first vaccine or placebo injection that samples were taken. Sequencing was performed with immunoSEQ multiplex PCR; in TCRdb, only in-frame clones are kept and a portion is missing. The table has 510,000 or so clones, 87% seen once. The material was peripheral blood, obtained in a trial of Ad26.COV2.S vaccine versus placebo. The receptors were sampled from a person aged 18 to 65 who received the Ad26.COV2.S COVID-19 vaccine or a placebo.

The CDR3 here is CASSSGTVINEQFF. The CDR3 bases are TGTGCCAGCAGTAGTGGAACTGTAATTAATGAGCAGTTCTTC. The rearrangement uses TRBV21-1 and TRBJ2-1. TRBV21-1 is shown as a pseudogene. The CDR3 is made up of 14 amino acids.

This chain connects TRBV11-1 to TRBJ2-1; no firm D call. With 5 bases removed from V and 7 bases from J, the gap between germline ends came to 21 bases. The CDR3 runs 16 residues. The germline V gene has CDR1 SGHAT and CDR2 FQDESV (reference sequence). In DNA, the CDR3 is TGTGCCAGCAGCCCCTACCTTAGTGGTAGAGTGAATGAGCAGTTCTTC. Translation: CASSPYLSGRVNEQFF.

V is TRBV29-1 and J is TRBJ1-2; 10 bases match TRBD1. The CDR3 runs to 16 residues. Germline V gene sequence: CDR1 SQVTM, CDR2 ANQGSEA. Trimming at V came to 4 bases and at J to 0 bases, leaving 8 bases not matched to a gene. The CDR3 loop is CSVGPRDRGPNYGYTF. In DNA form, the CDR3 reads TGCAGCGTTGGGCCCCGGGACAGGGGCCCTAACTATGGCTACACCTTC. Using reference TRBV29-1 and TRBJ1-2 for the parts outside the CDR3, the full variable domain is SAVISQKPSRDICQRGTSLTIQCQVDSQVTMMFWYRQQPGQSLTLIATANQGSEATYESGFVIDKFPISRPNLTFSTLTVSNMSPEDSSIYLCSVGPRDRGPNYGYTFGSGTRLTVV.

The chain employs TRBV5-1 and TRBJ2-7; D is tentatively TRBD1 or TRBD2 (6 bases each). The CDR3 loop spans 15 amino acids. Deletions cut 1 base from V and 0 bases from J, with 11 bases between. Germline CDR1 and CDR2: SGHRS and YFSETQ. The CDR3 spells CASSLLGGSSYEQYF. The CDR3 nucleotides are TGCGCCAGCAGCTTGTTAGGGGGGAGCTCCTACGAGCAGTACTTC.

V and J are TRBV9 and TRBJ1-2, with D unresolved. CDR3 length: 11 amino acids. Germline V gene lookup returns CDR1 SGDLS and CDR2 YYNGEE. Trimming removed 0 bases from V and 10 bases from J, with 7 bases in between. The CDR3: CASSVGTLYTF. Here the CDR3 DNA reads TGTGCCAGCAGCGTAGGCACACTCTACACCTTC.

This clone was observed a handful of times. CDR3 loop: CASSLPNQGFTEAFF. The CDR3 nucleotides are TGTGCCAGCAGCTTGCCAAATCAGGGATTCACTGAAGCTTTCTTT. This rearrangement joins TRBV5-6 to TRBJ1-1, with a weak D call TRBD1 (5 bases). Germline CDR1 and CDR2: SGHDT and YYEEEE. This CDR3 spans 15 amino acids. V lost 1 base and J 4 bases, leaving 14 bases between the germline ends.

This chain connects TRBV12-3 or TRBV12-4 to TRBJ1-1; D gene uncertain. The CDR3 covers 12 residues. With 6 bases removed from V and 4 bases from J, the gap between germline ends came to 9 bases. The CDR3 loop is CASSPISTEAFF. The CDR3 region has the DNA TGTGCCAGCAGCCCAATTTCCACTGAAGCTTTCTTT.

The V call is TRBV30, the J call TRBJ1-4; 9 bases map to TRBD1. With V trimmed by 4 bases and J by 7 bases, 10 bases remained unmatched. The CDR3 consists of 15 residues. CDR1 GTSNPN and CDR2 SVGIG come from the germline V gene (reference sequence). The CDR3 nucleotides read TGTGCCTGGACCGGGACAGGGAATGGAGGTGAAAAACTGTTTTTT. This translates into CAWTGTGNGGEKLFF.

J is TRBJ2-3 and V is TRBV28; 10 bases are a match to TRBD2. The CDR3 length is 17 residues. With 7 bases clipped from V and 5 bases from J, the junction kept 15 bases outside the gene matches. Germline CDR1 MDHEN, CDR2 SYDVKM. CDR3 coding DNA: TGTGCCAGCACCACCACAGGGCTAGCGGGAGCTATAGATACGCAGTATTTT. Residues: CASTTTGLAGAIDTQYF.

J is TRBJ2-2 and V is TRBV7-2; 8 bases are a match to TRBD2. V gave up 3 bases and J gave up 7 bases; unmatched junction bases: 4. Germline loops: CDR1 SGHTA, CDR2 FQGNSA. This CDR3 comprises 14 residues. CDR3 loop: CASSLTRGGGELFF. The DNA of the CDR3 is TGTGCCAGCAGCTTGACCCGGGGGGGCGGGGAGCTGTTTTTT.

This clone was detected once. The CDR3 loop reads CAWAQGHKARAFF. The CDR3, as DNA: TGTGCCTGGGCCCAGGGGCATAAGGCTAGGGCTTTCTTT. The V gene is TRBV30, the J gene TRBJ1-1, with D possibly being TRBD1 (6 bases). Germline V gives CDR1 GTSNPN, CDR2 SVGIG (reference sequence). With 5 bases removed from V and 11 bases from J, the gap between germline ends came to 21 bases. The CDR3 consists of 13 residues.

The chain uses TRBV6-5 and TRBJ2-5; D gene ambiguous. The CDR3 sequence is 14 residues long. The germline gives CDR1 MNHEY, CDR2 SVGAGI. Trimming removed 0 bases at V and 4 bases at J, with 9 bases between. The CDR3 sequence is CASSYSTAAETQYF. The CDR3 DNA follows: TGTGCCAGCAGTTACTCGACGGCAGCAGAGACCCAGTACTTC.

The chain couples TRBV7-3 to TRBJ2-2; no clear D. V was pared by 4 bases and J by 3 bases, with 6 bases between. CDR3 length: 13 amino acids. Germline lookup yields CDR1 SGHTA and CDR2 FQGTGA. Written as DNA, the CDR3 is TGTGCCAGCAGCTCCCTATACACCGGGGAGCTGTTTTTT. Translation: CASSSLYTGELFF.

The chain recombines TRBV10-3 with TRBJ2-3; tentatively, D is TRBD1 (6 bases). CDR3 length: 16 residues. CDR1 is ENHRY, CDR2 SYGVKD, per germline. V lost 4 bases and J 4 bases, leaving 18 bases between the germline ends. Here the CDR3 DNA reads TGTGCCATCAGTGTGGGACCTCTAGCAGGGGCAGATACGCAGTATTTT. Translating gives CAISVGPLAGADTQYF.

The J gene is TRBJ2-7, the V gene TRBV20-1; D gene uncertain. Trimming cost V 3 bases and J 0 bases, with 9 bases left between them. Per germline, CDR1 DFQATT and CDR2 SNEGSKA (reference sequence). CDR3 length equals 13 residues. CDR3 loop: CSASSLSSYEQYF. The CDR3 coding sequence is TGCAGTGCTAGTTCTCTGAGCTCCTACGAGCAGTACTTC.

Regarding this clone: One end of the junction varies from germline; a read error may be responsible. The chain has TRBV6-2 or TRBV6-3 and TRBJ2-1, with D uncertain. This CDR3 region has 11 residues. Germline CDR1 MNHEY, CDR2 SVGEGT. CDR3 loop: CASSYGAPAVF. CDR3 nucleotides: TGTGCCAGCAGTTACGGAGCCCCGGCAGTCTTC.

This rearrangement joins TRBV5-1 to TRBJ1-3; D gene uncertain. Germline V gene lookup returns CDR1 SGHRS and CDR2 YFSETQ. The CDR3 extends over 16 amino acids. V shed 3 bases and J shed 2 bases, with 15 bases lying between them. The CDR3 DNA reads as TGCGCCAGCAGCTGGGGTTTTGGTGAGCCTGGAAACACCATATATTTT. Translation gives CASSWGFGEPGNTIYF.

This chain uses TRBV30 with TRBJ1-1; possibly TRBD1 for D (5 bases). Trimming stripped 4 bases from V and 1 base from J, with 16 bases between. The CDR3 is 15 amino acids. CDR1 and CDR2 from the germline V gene are GTSNPN and SVGIG (reference sequence). CDR3 sequence: CAWTKGGQGNTEAFF. CDR3 sequence (DNA): TGTGCCTGGACGAAGGGCGGTCAGGGGAACACTGAAGCTTTCTTT.

The chain recombines TRBV24-1 with TRBJ2-2, with 7 bases fitting TRBD1. This CDR3 is 16 amino acids long. Trimming took 7 bases from V and 4 from J; bases not matched to a gene: 11. Germline lookup yields CDR1 KGHDR and CDR2 SFDVKD. CDR3 in amino acids: CATSTPRQGVTGELFF. CDR3 sequence (DNA): TGTGCCACCAGCACCCCGCGTCAGGGGGTCACCGGGGAGCTGTTTTTT.

CDR3 loop: CASSSASGSPYTQYF. The DNA of the CDR3 is TGTGCCAGCAGCTCCGCCAGCGGGAGTCCCTATACGCAGTATTTT. The rearrangement joins TRBV5-4 to TRBJ2-3; 8 nucleotides match TRBD2. The V segment lost 3 bases and the J segment 7 bases; nucleotides outside the gene matches: 10. Germline CDR1 is SGHNT and CDR2 is YYREEE (reference sequence). The CDR3 spans 15 residues.

The chain recombines TRBV29-1 with TRBJ1-2; TRBD1 aligns across 8 bases. CDR3 size: 11 residues. Trimming at V came to 6 bases and at J to 6 bases, leaving 3 bases not matched to a gene. CDR1 SQVTM and CDR2 ANQGSEA come from the germline V gene. The CDR3 region has the DNA TGCAGCGTGGGACAGGCAGATGGCTACACCTTC. Translation gives CSVGQADGYTF.

This clone turned up a few times. The chain links TRBV10-2 to TRBJ2-7; TRBD2 might be the D (6 bases). Germline-derived CDR1 and CDR2 are WSHSY and SAAADI. The V gene lost 7 bases and the J gene lost 4 bases, with 23 bases spanning the gap. The CDR3 extends over 16 amino acids. The CDR3 DNA follows: TGCGCCAGCACAGAAGGGACTGCGATGGGGAAGTACGAGCAGTACTTC. It codes for CASTEGTAMGKYEQYF.

There are a few counts of this clone. J is TRBJ2-7 and V is TRBV19; tentative D call: TRBD2 (5 bases). V lost 2 bases and J lost 7, with 12 bases in between. CDR3 length: 13 residues. Germline loops: CDR1 LNHDA, CDR2 SQIVND (reference sequence). This CDR3 reads CASSIPGLEEQYF. The CDR3 bases are TGTGCCAGTAGTATACCCGGACTCGAGGAGCAGTACTTC.

J is TRBJ2-3 and V is TRBV23-1; 8 bases are a match to TRBD2. TRBV23-1 is filed as an ORF, its function uncertain. The V and J ends lost 4 bases and 2 bases, in that order; junction bases with no gene match: 11. The CDR3 covers 17 residues. The CDR3 bases are TGCGCCAGCAGTCCCCCCTCGACTAGCGCGTACACAGATACGCAGTATTTT. It yields the protein CASSPPSTSAYTDTQYF.

This sequence joins TRBV28 and TRBJ2-5; TRBD1 matches 10 bases. This CDR3 region has 17 residues. V was pared by 3 bases and J by 4 bases, with 11 bases of the junction left unmatched. Per germline, CDR1 MDHEN and CDR2 SYDVKM. CDR3 region: CASSLWGGRTGGETQYF. As DNA, the CDR3 is TGTGCCAGCAGTTTGTGGGGCGGGAGGACAGGGGGAGAGACCCAGTACTTC.

This clone was seen many times. The rearrangement uses TRBV7-2 and TRBJ2-4; 7 nucleotides match TRBD2. Germline loops: CDR1 SGHTA, CDR2 FQGNSA. The CDR3 has 14 residues. V was pared by 5 bases and J by 6 bases, with 7 bases of the junction left unmatched. The CDR3 DNA follows: TGTGCCAGCAGCGTCGGGAGGCAGGGAAACATTCAGTACTTC. Protein sequence: CASSVGRQGNIQYF.